The next 16 T cell receptor beta chains were all read from a single sample in a study of CD8 T cells in ankylosing spondylitis. Study observations and caveats: Ankylosing spondylitis blood appeared to carry a characteristic TCR beta motif of roughly 8 highly homologous variants.

MiXCR was run by TCRdb on the 5' RACE reads, yielding one entry per CDR3 protein. The sample records roughly 490,000 distinct CDR3 sequences, approximately 5% being singletons. Their recognized antigens are unknown. The source material was blood, either unsorted or a sorted T cell fraction (not recorded which). These receptors were collected from a male donor with ankylosing spondylitis.

The table lists this clonotype with a few counts. The gene calls are TRBV6-1 and TRBJ2-2; 10 bases agree with TRBD1. Unmatched junction bases numbered 1, after V lost 3 bases and J lost 3 bases. This CDR3 has 15 amino acids. Germline V CDR1 and CDR2: MNHNS, SASEGT. This chain's CDR3 is CASSDGTGDTGELFF. The CDR3 nucleotides are TGTGCCAGCAGTGACGGGACAGGGGACACCGGGGAGCTGTTTTTT.

There are a few counts of this clonotype. The V gene is TRBV2, the J gene TRBJ2-7; D not resolved. The V and J ends lost 6 bases and 0 bases respectively, with 12 bases between them. Germline V gene lookup returns CDR1 SNHLY and CDR2 FYNNEI. The CDR3 runs to 14 residues. DNA of the CDR3: TGTGCCAGCAGGAAGGGTTCCACCTCCTACGAGCAGTACTTC. Translating it yields CASRKGSTSYEQYF. The entire variable domain, with the rest obtained from reference TRBV2 and TRBJ2-7, is as follows: EPEVTQTPSHQVTQMGQEVILRCVPISNHLYFYWYRQILGQKVEFLVSFYNNEISEKSEIFDDQFSVERPDGSNFTLKIRSTKLEDSAMYFCASRKGSTSYEQYFGPGTRLTVT.

This chain connects TRBV6-5 to TRBJ2-7, with D maybe TRBD1 (5 bases). The V gene lost 3 bases and the J gene lost 3 bases, with 12 bases spanning the gap. The CDR3 consists of 14 residues. Germline CDR1 MNHEY, CDR2 SVGAGI. DNA for the CDR3: TGTGCCAGCAGTTATTCCGACAGAATCTACGAGCAGTACTTC. Residues: CASSYSDRIYEQYF.

The V gene is TRBV11-1, the J gene TRBJ2-1; 10 bases are shared with TRBD1. Germline CDR1 and CDR2: SGHAT and FQDESV (reference sequence). After removal of 5 bases from V and 9 bases from J, the junction contained 7 bases not matched to a gene. The CDR3 is 14 amino acids. The CDR3 coding sequence is TGTGCCAGCAGCCCCGGGACAGGGGCCGGTGAGCAGTTCTTC. This sequence encodes CASSPGTGAGEQFF.

This clonotype was found many times. The CDR3 spells CASSLGGSDGQFF. The CDR3 region has the DNA TGTGCCAGCAGCTTAGGTGGGAGTGATGGGCAGTTCTTC. The J gene is TRBJ2-1, the V gene TRBV7-2; D perhaps matches TRBD2 (5 bases). CDR1 is SGHTA and CDR2 is FQGNSA in the germline V gene. CDR3 length: 13 amino acids. Trimming took 1 base from V and 12 from J, leaving 13 bases between them.

This clonotype was counted many times. This chain uses TRBV20-1 with TRBJ1-5; D is undetermined. CDR1 is DFQATT and CDR2 is SNEGSKA in the germline V gene (reference sequence). Deletions cut 1 base from V and 8 bases from J, with 9 bases between. This CDR3 has 12 residues. CDR3 bases: TGCAGTGCTAGAGTAGGTGTTAAGCCCCAGCATTTT. It translates to CSARVGVKPQHF.

This clonotype was recorded many times. The rearrangement uses TRBV3-1 and TRBJ2-1, with TRBD2 matching over 7 bases. Trimming cost V 1 base and J 6 bases; bases outside gene matches: 3. CDR3 length equals 14 residues. The germline gives CDR1 LGHDT, CDR2 YNNKEL (reference sequence). The CDR3 bases are TGTGCCAGCAGCCAAGCCCCTAGCGGCAATGAGCAGTTCTTC. This codes for CASSQAPSGNEQFF.

This clonotype was observed once. The V and J genes are TRBV4-1 and TRBJ2-1; D unclear. Per germline, CDR1 MGHRA and CDR2 YSYEKL. This CDR3 has 15 amino acids. The V end lost 0 bases, the J end lost 9 bases, and 15 bases lay between the germline ends. DNA of the CDR3: TGCGCCAGCAGCCAAGAGGTGTCAGGTTCAATTGAGCAGTTCTTC. Its protein is CASSQEVSGSIEQFF.

This clonotype was recorded many times. The V and J genes are TRBV28 and TRBJ2-5; no clear D. The CDR3 consists of 13 residues. The germline gives CDR1 MDHEN, CDR2 SYDVKM. The V and J ends lost 5 bases and 2 bases respectively, with 9 bases between them. CDR3 region: CASSRAEQETQYF. The DNA of the CDR3 is TGTGCCAGCAGTCGGGCAGAACAAGAGACCCAGTACTTC.

This clonotype turned up a few times. The genes are TRBV6-5 and TRBJ2-7; no clear D. The ends were cut back, 4 bases at V and 7 bases at J, with 14 bases in the middle. CDR1 is MNHEY, CDR2 SVGAGI, per germline. The CDR3 has 13 residues. CDR3 DNA sequence: TGTGCCAGCAGTTTCACTCAAACTGGGGAGCAGTACTTC. This encodes CASSFTQTGEQYF.

The table lists this clonotype with many counts. This chain uses TRBV20-1 with TRBJ2-5, with TRBD2 matching 12 bases. The length of the CDR3 is 14 residues. V shed 7 bases, J shed 5 bases, and the junction held 8 bases outside the gene matches. Germline CDR1 is DFQATT and CDR2 is SNEGSKA (reference sequence). CDR3 sequence reads: CSGILAGGFETQYF. DNA for the CDR3: TGCAGTGGCATACTAGCGGGGGGATTTGAGACCCAGTACTTC.

The sample holds many counts of this clonotype. The chain uses TRBV20-1 and TRBJ2-7; D may be TRBD1 (6 bases). Between the trimmed V and J ends, which lost 4 bases and 3 bases, there was a span of 13 bases. Germline CDR1 reads DFQATT; CDR2 reads SNEGSKA (reference sequence). CDR3 length: 13 amino acids. The CDR3 DNA reads TGCAGTGCTACAAACCAGGGGTACTACGAGCAGTACTTC. It is translated as CSATNQGYYEQYF.

This clonotype has a count of ten or more. The gene calls are TRBV9 and TRBJ1-6, with unresolved D. The CDR3 length is 17 residues. Between the trimmed V and J ends, which lost 0 bases and 3 bases, there was a span of 13 bases. Germline CDR1 and CDR2: SGDLS and YYNGEE. CDR3 sequence: CASSVEGPGYYNSPLHF. In DNA, the CDR3 is TGTGCCAGCAGCGTAGAAGGTCCAGGTTACTATAATTCACCCCTCCACTTT. Full variable domain (outside the CDR3, taken from reference TRBV9 and TRBJ1-6): DSGVTQTPKHLITATGQRVTLRCSPRSGDLSVYWYQQSLDQGLQFLIQYYNGEERAKGNILERFSAQQFPDLHSELNLSSLELGDSALYFCASSVEGPGYYNSPLHFGNGTRLTVT.

In its sample, this clonotype was seen a few times. V gene TRBV13 combines with J gene TRBJ1-2; D is unclear. Between the trimmed V and J ends, which lost 5 bases and 2 bases, there was a span of 6 bases. The germline V gene has CDR1 PRHDT and CDR2 FYEKMQ (reference sequence). There are 12 residues in the CDR3. The CDR3 DNA is TGTGCCAGCAGCACACAGAACTATGGCTACACCTTC. It translates to CASSTQNYGYTF.

This clonotype was counted at least ten times. The chain couples TRBV28 to TRBJ2-7, with 7 bases identical to TRBD2. V trimming: 4 bases; J trimming: 4 bases; junction bases outside the gene matches: 7. From germline, CDR1 is MDHEN and CDR2 SYDVKM. The CDR3 is 14 amino acids. CDR3 DNA: TGTGCCAGCAGTTCCGCGGGAGCCCAGTACGAGCAGTACTTC. Its translation is CASSSAGAQYEQYF.

This clonotype was seen more than once but under ten times. The gene calls are TRBV7-2 and TRBJ1-2, with TRBD1 identical over 8 bases. This CDR3 comprises 16 residues. Germline V gene lookup returns CDR1 SGHTA and CDR2 FQGNSA. J was trimmed by 3 bases and V by 5 bases; bases with no gene match: 11. The CDR3 bases are TGTGCCAGCAGCCAAATAGGACAGGGTATTTACTATGGCTACACCTTC. As protein: CASSQIGQGIYYGYTF.